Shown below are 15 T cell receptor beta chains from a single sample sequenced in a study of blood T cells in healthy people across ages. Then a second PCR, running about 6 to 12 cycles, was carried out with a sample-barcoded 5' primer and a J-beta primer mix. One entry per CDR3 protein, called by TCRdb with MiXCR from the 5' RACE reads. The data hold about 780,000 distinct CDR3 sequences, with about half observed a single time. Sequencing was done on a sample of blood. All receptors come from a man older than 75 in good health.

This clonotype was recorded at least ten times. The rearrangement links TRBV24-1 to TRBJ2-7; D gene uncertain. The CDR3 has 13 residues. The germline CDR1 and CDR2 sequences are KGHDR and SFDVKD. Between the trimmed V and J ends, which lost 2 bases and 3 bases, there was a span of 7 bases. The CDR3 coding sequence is TGTGCCACCAGTGATTCACAGAGCTACGAGCAGTACTTC. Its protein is CATSDSQSYEQYF.

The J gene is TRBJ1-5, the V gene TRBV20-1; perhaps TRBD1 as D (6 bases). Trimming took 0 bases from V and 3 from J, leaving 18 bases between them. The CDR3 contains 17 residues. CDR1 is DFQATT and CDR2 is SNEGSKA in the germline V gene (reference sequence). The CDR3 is CSARDSGVGGDNQPQHF. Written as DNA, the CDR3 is TGCAGTGCTAGAGACAGTGGCGTAGGGGGTGACAATCAGCCCCAGCATTTT.

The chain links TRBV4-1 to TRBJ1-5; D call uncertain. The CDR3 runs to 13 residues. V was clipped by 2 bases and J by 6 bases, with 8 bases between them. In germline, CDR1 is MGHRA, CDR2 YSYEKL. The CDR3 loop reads CASSQIDAQPQHF. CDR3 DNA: TGCGCCAGCAGCCAAATAGATGCTCAGCCCCAGCATTTT.

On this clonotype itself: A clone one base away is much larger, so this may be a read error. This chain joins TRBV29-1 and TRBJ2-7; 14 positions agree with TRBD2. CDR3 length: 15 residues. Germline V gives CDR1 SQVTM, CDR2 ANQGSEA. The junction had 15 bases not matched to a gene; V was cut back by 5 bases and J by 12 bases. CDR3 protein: CSVRGTSGRQETLYF. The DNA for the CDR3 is TGCAGCGTTCGGGGGACTAGCGGGAGACAGGAGACCCTGTACTTC.

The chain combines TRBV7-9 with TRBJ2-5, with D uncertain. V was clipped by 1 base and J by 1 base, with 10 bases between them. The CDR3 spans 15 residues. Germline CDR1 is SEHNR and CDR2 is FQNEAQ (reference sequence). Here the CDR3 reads CASSLVIGTQETQYF. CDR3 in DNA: TGTGCCAGCAGCTTAGTAATCGGAACCCAAGAGACCCAGTACTTC. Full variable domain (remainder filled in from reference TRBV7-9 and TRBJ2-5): DTGVSQNPRHKITKRGQNVTFRCDPISEHNRLYWYRQTLGQGPEFLTYFQNEAQLEKSRLLSDRFSAERPKGSFSTLEIQRTEQGDSAMYLCASSLVIGTQETQYFGPGTRLLVL.

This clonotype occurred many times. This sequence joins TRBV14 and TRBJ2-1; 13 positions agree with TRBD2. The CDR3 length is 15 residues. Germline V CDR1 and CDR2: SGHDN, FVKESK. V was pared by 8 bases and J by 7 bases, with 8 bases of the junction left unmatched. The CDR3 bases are TGTGCCAGCTCTCGGACTAGCGGGAGACTGAATGAGCAGTTCTTC. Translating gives CASSRTSGRLNEQFF.

The CDR3 loop reads CASSPVQPNEKLFF. The CDR3 DNA is TGTGCCAGCTCACCAGTGCAGCCCAATGAAAAACTGTTTTTT. The J gene is TRBJ1-4, the V gene TRBV18; D is undetermined. V was trimmed by 2 bases and J by 5 bases, leaving 9 bases between them. Looked up from germline, CDR1 is KGHSH and CDR2 is LQKENI. CDR3 length: 14 residues.

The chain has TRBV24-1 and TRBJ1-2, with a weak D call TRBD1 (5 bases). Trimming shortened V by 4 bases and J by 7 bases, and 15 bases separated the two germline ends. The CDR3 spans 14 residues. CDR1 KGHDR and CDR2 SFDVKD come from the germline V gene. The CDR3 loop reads CATSEPGPGGGYTF. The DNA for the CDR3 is TGTGCCACCAGTGAACCGGGACCAGGCGGTGGCTACACCTTC.

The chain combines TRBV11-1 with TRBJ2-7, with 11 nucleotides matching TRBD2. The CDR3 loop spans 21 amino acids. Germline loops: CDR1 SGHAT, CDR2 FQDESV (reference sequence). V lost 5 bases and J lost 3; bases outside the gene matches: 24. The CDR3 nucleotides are TGTGCCAGCAGCGACCGACAGGGATCGGTAGCGGGAGGGTCGTTTTTCTACGAGCAGTACTTC. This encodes CASSDRQGSVAGGSFFYEQYF.

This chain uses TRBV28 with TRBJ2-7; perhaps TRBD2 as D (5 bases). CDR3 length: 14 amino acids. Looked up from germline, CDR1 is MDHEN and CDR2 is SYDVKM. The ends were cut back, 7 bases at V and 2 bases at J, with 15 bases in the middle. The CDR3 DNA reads TGTGCCAGCATCCCCCCCGGGGTGCCCTACGAGCAGTACTTC. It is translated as CASIPPGVPYEQYF.

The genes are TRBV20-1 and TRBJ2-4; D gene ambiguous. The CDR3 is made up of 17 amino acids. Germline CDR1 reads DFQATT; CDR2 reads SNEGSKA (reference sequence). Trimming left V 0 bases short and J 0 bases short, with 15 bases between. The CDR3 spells CSARELGVTLAKNIQYF. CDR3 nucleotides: TGCAGTGCTAGAGAACTGGGTGTAACACTAGCCAAAAACATTCAGTACTTC.

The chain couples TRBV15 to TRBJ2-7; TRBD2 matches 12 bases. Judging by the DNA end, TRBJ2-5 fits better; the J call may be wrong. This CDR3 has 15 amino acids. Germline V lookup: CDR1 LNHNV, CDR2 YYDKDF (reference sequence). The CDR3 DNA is TGTGCCACCAGCTTCCGGACTAGCGGGAAGGAGACCCAGTACTTC. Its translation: CATSFRTSGKETQYF.

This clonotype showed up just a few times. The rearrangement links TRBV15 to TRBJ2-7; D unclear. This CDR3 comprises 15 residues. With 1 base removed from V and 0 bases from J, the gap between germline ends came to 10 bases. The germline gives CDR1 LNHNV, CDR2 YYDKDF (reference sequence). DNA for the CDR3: TGTGCCACCAGCAGAGGAGACTCGGGCTCCTACGAGCAGTACTTC. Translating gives CATSRGDSGSYEQYF.

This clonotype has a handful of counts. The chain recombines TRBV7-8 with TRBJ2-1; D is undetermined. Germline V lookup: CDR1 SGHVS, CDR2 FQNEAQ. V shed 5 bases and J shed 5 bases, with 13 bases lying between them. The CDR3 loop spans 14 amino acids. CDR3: CASSVVEIHNEQFF. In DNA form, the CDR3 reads TGTGCCAGCAGCGTAGTCGAGATCCACAATGAGCAGTTCTTC.

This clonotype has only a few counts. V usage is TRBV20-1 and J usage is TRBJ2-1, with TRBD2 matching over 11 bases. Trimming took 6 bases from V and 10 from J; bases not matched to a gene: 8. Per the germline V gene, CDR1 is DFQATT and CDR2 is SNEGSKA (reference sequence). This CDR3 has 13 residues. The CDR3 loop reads CSAPTSGSNEQFF. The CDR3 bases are TGCAGTGCACCAACTAGCGGGAGCAACGAGCAGTTCTTC.